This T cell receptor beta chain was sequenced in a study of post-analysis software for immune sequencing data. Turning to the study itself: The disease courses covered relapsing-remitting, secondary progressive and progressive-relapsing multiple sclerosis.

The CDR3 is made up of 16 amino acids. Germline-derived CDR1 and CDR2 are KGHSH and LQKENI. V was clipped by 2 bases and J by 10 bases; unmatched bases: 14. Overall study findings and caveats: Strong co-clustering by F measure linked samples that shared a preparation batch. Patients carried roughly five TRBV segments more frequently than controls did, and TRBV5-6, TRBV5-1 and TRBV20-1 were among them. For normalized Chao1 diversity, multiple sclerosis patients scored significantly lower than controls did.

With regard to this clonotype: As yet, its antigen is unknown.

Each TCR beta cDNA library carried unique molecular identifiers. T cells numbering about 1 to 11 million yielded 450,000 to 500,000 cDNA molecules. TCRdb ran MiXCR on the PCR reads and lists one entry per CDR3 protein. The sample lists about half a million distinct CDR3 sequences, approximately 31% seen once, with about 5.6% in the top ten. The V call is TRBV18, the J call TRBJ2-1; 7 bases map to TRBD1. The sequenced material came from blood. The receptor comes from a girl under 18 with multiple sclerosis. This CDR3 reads CASSPTGFRPGQEQFF. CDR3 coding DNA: TGTGCCAGCTCACCAACGGGATTCCGGCCGGGACAGGAGCAGTTCTTC. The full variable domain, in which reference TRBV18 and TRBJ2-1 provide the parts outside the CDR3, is NAGVMQNPRHLVRRRGQEARLRCSPMKGHSHVYWYRQLPEEGLKFMVYLQKENIIDESGMPKERFSAEFPKEGPSILRIQQVVRGDSAAYFCASSPTGFRPGQEQFFGPGTRLTVL.